Following are 9 T cell receptor beta chains from one sample sequenced in a study of T cell changes during pregnancy in multiple sclerosis. Produced via immunoSEQ multiplex PCR; TCRdb's table is partial and in-frame only. The sample includes about 58,000 clones, around 90% of them seen just once. This material consisted of CD4+ T cells from peripheral blood mononuclear cells, taken after pregnancy. Receptors originate from a female donor in good health, enrolled as a control in a pregnancy study.

This chain uses TRBV4-2 with TRBJ2-3, with 10 bases fitting TRBD2. This CDR3 has 15 residues. With 7 bases clipped from V and 6 bases from J, the junction kept 10 bases outside the gene matches. CDR1 is LGHNA, CDR2 YNFKEQ, per germline. CDR3 bases: TGTGCCAGCACCGACGTAGCGGGGGGCCCCGATACGCAGTATTTT. The encoded protein is CASTDVAGGPDTQYF.

This sequence joins TRBV6-5 and TRBJ1-5, with a tentative D call TRBD1 (5 bases). The CDR3 spans 14 residues. Germline CDR1 reads MNHEY; CDR2 reads SVGAGI. The V end was cut by 2 bases, the J end by 4 bases, with 9 bases between. For the CDR3, the DNA is TGTGCCAGCAGTTACGTAGGGGCGAATCAGCCCCAGCATTTT. This sequence encodes CASSYVGANQPQHF.

The rearrangement uses TRBV30 and TRBJ2-7; a possible D gene is TRBD1 (5 bases). The CDR3 runs to 15 residues. The germline CDR1 and CDR2 sequences are GTSNPN and SVGIG (reference sequence). V was pared by 3 bases and J by 4 bases, with 19 bases between. CDR3 in amino acids: CAWSPRGRALYEQYF. The CDR3 nucleotides read TGTGCCTGGAGCCCTAGGGGCAGGGCTTTATACGAGCAGTACTTC.

This chain uses TRBV12-5 with TRBJ1-1, with 7 bases fitting TRBD1. Trimming at V came to 0 bases and at J to 3 bases, leaving 4 bases not matched to a gene. The length of the CDR3 is 15 residues. Looked up from germline, CDR1 is LGHNT and CDR2 is FRNRAP. The CDR3 protein is CASGLVLTGDTEAFF. The CDR3 DNA reads as TGTGCTAGTGGTTTGGTACTAACAGGGGACACTGAAGCTTTCTTT.

V and J are TRBV5-4 and TRBJ2-1, with unresolved D. Between the trimmed V and J ends, which lost 4 bases and 0 bases, there was a span of 14 bases. The CDR3 is 16 amino acids. Germline lookup yields CDR1 SGHNT and CDR2 YYREEE (reference sequence). The CDR3 loop is CASSMNSGRSYNEQFF. Written as DNA, the CDR3 is TGTGCCAGCAGCATGAATAGTGGTCGCTCCTACAATGAGCAGTTCTTC.

V is TRBV7-2 and J is TRBJ1-1; tentatively, D is TRBD1 (5 bases). With 10 bases removed from V and 7 bases from J, the gap between germline ends came to 19 bases. The CDR3 is made up of 13 amino acids. Germline-derived CDR1 and CDR2 are SGHTA and FQGNSA. Here the CDR3 DNA reads TGTGCCACGACCAACCTCAGGGCGAGTGAAGCTTTCTTT. Residues: CATTNLRASEAFF.

The chain links TRBV4-3 to TRBJ2-5, with 11 bases that match TRBD2. The V segment lost 2 bases and the J segment 3 bases; nucleotides outside the gene matches: 2. The CDR3 loop spans 15 amino acids. Germline V gene lookup returns CDR1 LGHNA and CDR2 YSLEER. This CDR3 is CASSQLAGGEETQYF. Here the CDR3 DNA reads TGCGCCAGCAGCCAACTAGCGGGGGGTGAAGAGACCCAGTACTTC.

The CDR3 DNA follows: TGTGCCAGCAGTGAAATGGGGGGATATAATGAAAAACTGTTTTTT. It is translated as CASSEMGGYNEKLFF. V gene TRBV2 combines with J gene TRBJ1-4; TRBD1 is a possible D gene (5 bases). Trimming removed 2 bases from V and 4 bases from J, with 11 bases in between. The germline gives CDR1 SNHLY, CDR2 FYNNEI. This CDR3 has 15 residues.

This clone was observed once. The chain uses TRBV2 and TRBJ2-2, with 10 bases matching TRBD1. The length of the CDR3 is 16 residues. Per the germline V gene, CDR1 is SNHLY and CDR2 is FYNNEI. V was clipped by 6 bases and J by 4 bases; unmatched bases: 8. CDR3 sequence: CASSARDRGSTGELFF. The CDR3 nucleotides are TGTGCCAGCAGCGCCCGGGACAGGGGAAGCACCGGGGAGCTGTTTTTT.